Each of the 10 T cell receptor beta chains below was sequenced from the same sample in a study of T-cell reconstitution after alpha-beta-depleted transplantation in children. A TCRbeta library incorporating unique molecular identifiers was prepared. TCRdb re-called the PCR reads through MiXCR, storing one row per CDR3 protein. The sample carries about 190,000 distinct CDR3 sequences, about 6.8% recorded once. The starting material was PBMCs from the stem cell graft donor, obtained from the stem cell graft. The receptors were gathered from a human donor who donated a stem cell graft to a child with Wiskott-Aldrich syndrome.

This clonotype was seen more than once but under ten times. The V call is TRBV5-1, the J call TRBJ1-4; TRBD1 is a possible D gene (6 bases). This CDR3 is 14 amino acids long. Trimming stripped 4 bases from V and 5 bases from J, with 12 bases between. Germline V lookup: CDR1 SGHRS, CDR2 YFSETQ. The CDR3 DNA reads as TGCGCCAGCAGCCTGACAGGCCTAAATGAAAAACTGTTTTTT. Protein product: CASSLTGLNEKLFF.

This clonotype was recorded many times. CDR3 residues: CASSLEAAAGANVLTF. The CDR3 nucleotides read TGCGCCAGCAGCTTGGAGGCAGCGGCTGGGGCCAACGTCCTGACTTTC. V is TRBV5-1 and J is TRBJ2-6, with D possibly being TRBD2 (5 bases). Germline lookup yields CDR1 SGHRS and CDR2 YFSETQ. The CDR3 has 16 residues. The ends were cut back, 0 bases at V and 2 bases at J, with 9 bases in the middle.

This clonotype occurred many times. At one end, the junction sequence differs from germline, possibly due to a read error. CDR3 in DNA: TGCAGTGCAAGAGAGGAGGGCGGGGGTTTCTTT. Protein product: CSAREEGGGFF. The rearrangement joins TRBV20-1 to TRBJ1-1, with D possibly TRBD1 on 5 matching bases. Germline V gene lookup returns CDR1 DFQATT and CDR2 SNEGSKA (reference sequence). The CDR3 has 11 amino acids.

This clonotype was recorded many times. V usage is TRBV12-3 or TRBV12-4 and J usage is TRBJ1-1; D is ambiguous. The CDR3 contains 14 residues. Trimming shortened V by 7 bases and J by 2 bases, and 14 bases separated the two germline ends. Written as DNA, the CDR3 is TGTGCCAGCACCAAGGGTGGTGCCAACACTGAAGCTTTCTTT. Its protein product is CASTKGGANTEAFF.

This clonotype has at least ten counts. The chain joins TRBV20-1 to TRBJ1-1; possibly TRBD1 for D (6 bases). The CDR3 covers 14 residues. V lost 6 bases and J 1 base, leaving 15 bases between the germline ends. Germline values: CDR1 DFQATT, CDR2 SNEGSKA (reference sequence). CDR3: CSAKRTATNTEAFF. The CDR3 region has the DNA TGCAGTGCGAAACGGACAGCAACGAACACTGAAGCTTTCTTT.

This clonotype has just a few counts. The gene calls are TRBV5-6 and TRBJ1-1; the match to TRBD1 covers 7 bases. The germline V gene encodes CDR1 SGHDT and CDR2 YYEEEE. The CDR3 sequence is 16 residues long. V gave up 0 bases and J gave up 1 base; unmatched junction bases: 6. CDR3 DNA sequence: TGTGCCAGCAGCTTGGGGGCCGGGACAGCGAACACTGAAGCTTTCTTT. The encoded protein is CASSLGAGTANTEAFF.

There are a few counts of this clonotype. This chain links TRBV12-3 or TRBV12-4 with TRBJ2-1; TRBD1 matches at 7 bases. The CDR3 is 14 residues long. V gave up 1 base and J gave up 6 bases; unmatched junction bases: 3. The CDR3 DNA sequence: TGTGCCAGCAGTTTAGTACAGGGGAGCAATGAGCAGTTCTTC. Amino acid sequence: CASSLVQGSNEQFF.

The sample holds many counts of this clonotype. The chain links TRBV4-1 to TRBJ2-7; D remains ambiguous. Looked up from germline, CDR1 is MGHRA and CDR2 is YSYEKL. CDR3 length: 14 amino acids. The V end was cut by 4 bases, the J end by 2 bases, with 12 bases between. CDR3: CASSPELQTYEQYF. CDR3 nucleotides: TGCGCCAGCAGCCCTGAACTGCAGACCTACGAGCAGTACTTC.

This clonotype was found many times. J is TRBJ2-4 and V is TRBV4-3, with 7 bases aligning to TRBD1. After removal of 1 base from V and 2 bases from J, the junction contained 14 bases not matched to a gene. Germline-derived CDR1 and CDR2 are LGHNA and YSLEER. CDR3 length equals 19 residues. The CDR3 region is CASSQGYLVTGDPKNIQYF. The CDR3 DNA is TGCGCCAGCAGCCAAGGATATTTGGTAACAGGGGACCCCAAAAACATTCAGTACTTC.

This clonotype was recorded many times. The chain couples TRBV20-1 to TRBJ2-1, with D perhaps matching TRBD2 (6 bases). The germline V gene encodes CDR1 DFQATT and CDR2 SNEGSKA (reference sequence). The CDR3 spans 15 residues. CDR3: CSNTHATKRANEQFF. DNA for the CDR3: TGCAGCAACACCCACGCGACAAAGCGGGCCAATGAGCAGTTCTTC.